This T cell receptor (beta chain) was recovered during a study of blood T cell repertoires in COVID-19. Across the whole study: Material from acute and convalescent COVID-19 was sourced from the United States, Italy and Spain. From T cells, B-cell-depleted T cells, or PBMCs came the material, which was cDNA or gDNA.

Per the study methods: Amplification of reference gene primers was used by the study to estimate nucleated cell counts. TCRdb keeps only in-frame clones here, not all; method: immunoSEQ multiplex PCR. Clone size and the V and J calls come from that table; the DNA yielded D and trimming. The sample carries 60,000 or so clones, around 66% recorded once. The CDR3 length is 12 residues. V dropped 0 bases and J dropped 8 bases, with 8 bases sitting between them. CDR1 and CDR2 (germline): SGHRS, YFSETQ. Individuals in the exposed group had encountered a COVID-19 case within 2 weeks preceding study entry. This chain joins TRBV5-1 and TRBJ1-2, with D tentatively TRBD1 (5 bases). The sequencing input was PBMCs or T cells enriched from blood (not recorded which). The sequence was collected from a woman aged 60-70 years who had been exposed to COVID-19. The CDR3, as DNA: TGCGCCAGCAGCTTGGAAGGGGAAGGCTACACCTTC. This gives the protein CASSLEGEGYTF.